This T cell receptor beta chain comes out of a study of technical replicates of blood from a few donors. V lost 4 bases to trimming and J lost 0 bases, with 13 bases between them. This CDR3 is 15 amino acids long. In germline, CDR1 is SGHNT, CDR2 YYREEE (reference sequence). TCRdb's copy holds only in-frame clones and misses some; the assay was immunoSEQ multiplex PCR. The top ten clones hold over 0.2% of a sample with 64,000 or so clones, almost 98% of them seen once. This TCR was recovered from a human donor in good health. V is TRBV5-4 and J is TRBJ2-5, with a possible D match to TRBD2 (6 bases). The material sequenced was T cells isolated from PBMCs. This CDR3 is CASSPGPGDQETQYF. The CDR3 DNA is TGTGCCAGCAGCCCAGGACCGGGGGACCAAGAGACCCAGTACTTC.